This T cell receptor beta chain was documented in a study of T cell changes during pregnancy in multiple sclerosis (dated by TCRdb to about 2019). Background for the entire study: The study examined how the T cell repertoire changed over the course of pregnancy in women with multiple sclerosis.

CDR1 and CDR2, looked up from the germline V gene, are SNHLY and FYNNEI. The trim is 5 bases for V and 4 bases for J, with a gap of 11 bases between the germline ends. Including cysteine and phenylalanine, the CDR3 has 14 amino acids. Only the CDR3 part of the read is kept: 42 bases, read in frame from the first base. This clone has more than one count but fewer than ten. Its antigen remains unidentified. Per-base quality was not reported, and no clone a single base away is much larger than it. Preparation of the library involved the immunoSEQ multiplex PCR assay. TCRdb obtained this table from immuneACCESS and retained in-frame rearrangements with V and J assigned. These tables miss some clones; where compared with another copy, unresolved V genes account for less than half of the shortfall, and the remainder is unexplained. The sample table lists tens of thousands of clones, more than 70% of them with a count of one. 0.5% to 0.65% of the sample goes to the ten largest clones.

The input for sequencing was CD4+ T cells from peripheral blood mononuclear cells, taken in the first trimester of pregnancy. The rearranged segments are TRBV2 and TRBJ1-4; the D gene is perhaps TRBD1, on 6 matching bases. This TCR came from a female donor with multiple sclerosis, enrolled in a pregnancy study. The DNA sequence is as follows: TGTGCCAGCAGTAAGGACAGAATTAATGAAAAACTGTTTTTT. It specifies CASSKDRINEKLFF.